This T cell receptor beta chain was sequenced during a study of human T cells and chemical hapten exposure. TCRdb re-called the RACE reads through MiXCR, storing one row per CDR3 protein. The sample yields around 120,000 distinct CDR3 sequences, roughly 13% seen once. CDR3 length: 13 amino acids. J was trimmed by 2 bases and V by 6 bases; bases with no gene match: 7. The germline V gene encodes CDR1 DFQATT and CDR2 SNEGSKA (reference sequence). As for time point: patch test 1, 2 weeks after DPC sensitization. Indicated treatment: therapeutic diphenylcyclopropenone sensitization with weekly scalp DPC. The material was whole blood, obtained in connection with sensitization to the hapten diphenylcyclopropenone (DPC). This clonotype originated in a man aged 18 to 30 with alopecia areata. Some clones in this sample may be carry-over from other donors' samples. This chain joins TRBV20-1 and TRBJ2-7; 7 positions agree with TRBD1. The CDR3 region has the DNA TGCAGTGCACGACAGGGAAACCCCTACGAGCAGTACTTC. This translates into CSARQGNPYEQYF.